Listed below are T cell receptor beta chains from one sample, sequenced in a study of cytomegalovirus exposure and HLA in healthy donors. Only in-frame clones appear in the TCRdb table, and some are missing; sequencing was by immunoSEQ multiplex PCR. The sample carries about 160,000 clones, 88% recorded once. The sequenced sample consisted of PBMCs. Source of these receptors: a man between 18 and 29 years old in good health and CMV-seronegative. Each CDR3 is given with its conserved first and last residue. Each record gives: D gene, V gene, clone size, J gene, CDR3 protein. The D gene is left open where the match is weak. Clone size is not always given. Where it is, it says once, few, many or a class for expanded clones.

d_call: TRBD1; v_call: TRBV30; clone_size: .; j_call: TRBJ1-6; cdr3_aa: CAYKGQGNSPLHF
d_call: .; v_call: TRBV7-2; clone_size: .; j_call: TRBJ2-7; cdr3_aa: CASSLKQSNEQYF
d_call: .; v_call: TRBV6-1; clone_size: .; j_call: TRBJ1-5; cdr3_aa: CASNAVTKTPQHF
d_call: .; v_call: TRBV5-4; clone_size: once; j_call: TRBJ1-1; cdr3_aa: CASSPDFGEAFF
d_call: TRBD1; v_call: TRBV5-4; clone_size: .; j_call: TRBJ1-1; cdr3_aa: CASSPTGQGADITEAFF
d_call: .; v_call: TRBV30; clone_size: .; j_call: TRBJ1-5; cdr3_aa: CAWSPVPDQPQHF
d_call: .; v_call: TRBV25-1; clone_size: .; j_call: TRBJ2-2; cdr3_aa: CASSVQGSWGTGELFF
d_call: .; v_call: TRBV10-3; clone_size: .; j_call: TRBJ2-1; cdr3_aa: CAISDISGTPYNEQFF
d_call: .; v_call: TRBV11-2; clone_size: few; j_call: TRBJ2-5; cdr3_aa: CASSLTTDQETQYF
d_call: .; v_call: TRBV6-6; clone_size: .; j_call: TRBJ1-2; cdr3_aa: CATRTEGGGYTF
d_call: TRBD1; v_call: TRBV19; clone_size: .; j_call: TRBJ1-4; cdr3_aa: CASRTGTGSRNEKLFF
d_call: TRBD1; v_call: TRBV18; clone_size: .; j_call: TRBJ2-4; cdr3_aa: CASSLGTGRNIQYF
d_call: .; v_call: TRBV27; clone_size: .; j_call: TRBJ2-5; cdr3_aa: CASSFSGAGTQYF
d_call: TRBD1; v_call: TRBV6-1; clone_size: .; j_call: TRBJ2-5; cdr3_aa: CASSERGRMETQYF
d_call: TRBD2; v_call: TRBV7-6; clone_size: .; j_call: TRBJ2-2; cdr3_aa: CASSSLSGGGPGELFF
d_call: .; v_call: TRBV14; clone_size: .; j_call: TRBJ1-1; cdr3_aa: CASSQDLDFPRGEAFF
d_call: .; v_call: TRBV6-1; clone_size: once; j_call: TRBJ2-3; cdr3_aa: CASRPLAGAEDTQYF
d_call: .; v_call: TRBV27; clone_size: .; j_call: TRBJ2-2; cdr3_aa: CASRRHRETNTGELFF
d_call: .; v_call: TRBV6-5; clone_size: .; j_call: TRBJ1-1; cdr3_aa: CASSYFKGVSTEAFF
d_call: .; v_call: TRBV10-3; clone_size: .; j_call: TRBJ1-2; cdr3_aa: CAISLGVGIDGYTF
d_call: .; v_call: TRBV13; clone_size: .; j_call: TRBJ2-5; cdr3_aa: CASSSIRGGAQETQYF
d_call: .; v_call: TRBV29-1; clone_size: once; j_call: TRBJ2-5; cdr3_aa: CSVVGLLQETQYF
d_call: .; v_call: TRBV11-2; clone_size: .; j_call: TRBJ1-1; cdr3_aa: CASSWGRGNTEAFF
d_call: .; v_call: TRBV6-6; clone_size: .; j_call: TRBJ1-1; cdr3_aa: CASSLELNTEAFF
d_call: TRBD1; v_call: TRBV10-2; clone_size: .; j_call: TRBJ1-4; cdr3_aa: CASRNPGQGAEKLFF
d_call: .; v_call: TRBV11-2; clone_size: .; j_call: TRBJ2-1; cdr3_aa: CASDQLKASRGGHNEQFF
d_call: .; v_call: TRBV13; clone_size: once; j_call: TRBJ2-1; cdr3_aa: CASSPRGSGMNEQFF
d_call: TRBD2; v_call: TRBV5-1; clone_size: .; j_call: TRBJ2-7; cdr3_aa: CASSLSGGSYEQYF
d_call: TRBD2; v_call: TRBV4-3; clone_size: .; j_call: TRBJ2-7; cdr3_aa: CASSQDPPPGLAGREQYF
d_call: TRBD1; v_call: TRBV29-1; clone_size: .; j_call: TRBJ1-1; cdr3_aa: CSVGTGVTEAFF
d_call: TRBD1; v_call: TRBV4-2; clone_size: .; j_call: TRBJ1-1; cdr3_aa: CASSQTQLLWTGRAFF
d_call: .; v_call: TRBV27; clone_size: few; j_call: TRBJ1-1; cdr3_aa: CASSTFDEYTEAFF
d_call: .; v_call: TRBV5-1; clone_size: .; j_call: TRBJ2-3; cdr3_aa: CASRATGTSTDTQYF
d_call: .; v_call: TRBV15; clone_size: .; j_call: TRBJ2-7; cdr3_aa: CATSPGLEFEQYF
d_call: .; v_call: TRBV7-9; clone_size: .; j_call: TRBJ2-3; cdr3_aa: CASSLGTRSTDTQYF
d_call: TRBD2; v_call: TRBV4-3; clone_size: once; j_call: TRBJ2-2; cdr3_aa: CASSQASTAFGLAGANTGELFF
d_call: TRBD1; v_call: TRBV11-3; clone_size: .; j_call: TRBJ2-1; cdr3_aa: CASSLGQGAYNEQFF
d_call: .; v_call: TRBV11-3; clone_size: .; j_call: TRBJ2-1; cdr3_aa: CASSKVQNNEQFF
d_call: .; v_call: TRBV5-5; clone_size: .; j_call: TRBJ1-1; cdr3_aa: CASSPNGHLNTEAFF
d_call: .; v_call: TRBV6-5; clone_size: .; j_call: TRBJ1-4; cdr3_aa: CASSYRGRGGEKLFF
d_call: .; v_call: TRBV7-9; clone_size: .; j_call: TRBJ2-7; cdr3_aa: CASSRDTSYEQYF
d_call: .; v_call: TRBV4-1; clone_size: .; j_call: TRBJ2-2; cdr3_aa: CASSRDSSLLYTGELFF
d_call: .; v_call: TRBV11-2; clone_size: .; j_call: TRBJ1-4; cdr3_aa: CASSLGHISTNEKLFF
d_call: .; v_call: TRBV4-2; clone_size: once; j_call: TRBJ2-7; cdr3_aa: CASSQSPPGNPPYEQYF
d_call: .; v_call: TRBV19; clone_size: .; j_call: TRBJ1-2; cdr3_aa: CASSQGWNYGYTF
d_call: TRBD1; v_call: TRBV5-4; clone_size: .; j_call: TRBJ1-4; cdr3_aa: CASSLNRGLNEKLFF
d_call: .; v_call: TRBV7-8; clone_size: .; j_call: TRBJ2-6; cdr3_aa: CASSLNRAGANVLTF
d_call: .; v_call: TRBV6-1; clone_size: .; j_call: TRBJ1-2; cdr3_aa: CASSELGSYGYTF
d_call: .; v_call: TRBV7-2; clone_size: .; j_call: TRBJ2-1; cdr3_aa: CASSLGYLGNNEQFF
d_call: .; v_call: TRBV28; clone_size: .; j_call: TRBJ1-1; cdr3_aa: CASSSGFRTEAFF
d_call: .; v_call: TRBV6-1; clone_size: .; j_call: TRBJ2-7; cdr3_aa: CASLAATYEQYF
d_call: TRBD1; v_call: TRBV5-8; clone_size: .; j_call: TRBJ2-7; cdr3_aa: CASSLEQGESYEQYF
d_call: TRBD1; v_call: TRBV5-1; clone_size: .; j_call: TRBJ1-4; cdr3_aa: CASSRGQGKEKLFF